This T cell receptor beta chain derives from a study of T-cell reconstitution after alpha-beta-depleted transplantation in children. The study, taken as a whole, reports: At the one-year point after transplant, T-cell counts and TCRbeta diversity were found to come mostly from T cells that had been newly produced. Roughly two months post-transplant, alpha-beta T cells reportedly originated from several hundred graft clones that had expanded.

This clonotype was detected ten times or more. Antigen: not known. The V and J ends lost 5 bases and 7 bases respectively, with 21 bases between them. This CDR3 is built from 17 residues. Using unique molecular identifiers, the investigators prepared the TCRbeta library. TCRdb independently ran MiXCR on the PCR reads; one entry per CDR3 protein. The data show around 140,000 distinct CDR3 sequences, 8% to 10% seen once. V gene TRBV12-3 or TRBV12-4 combines with J gene TRBJ1-6; no reliable D call. This TCR came from a female patient aged 2-10 years who had a stem cell transplant for congenital amegakaryocytic thrombocytopenia, so the T cells may come from the graft donor. The source material was PBMCs, mostly from graft donor cells, sampled 180 days after TCRalphabeta/CD19-depleted stem cell transplant. The CDR3 protein is CASSPTPVGGWNSPLHF. The CDR3 nucleotides are TGTGCCAGCAGTCCGACCCCAGTTGGAGGTTGGAATTCACCCCTCCACTTT.